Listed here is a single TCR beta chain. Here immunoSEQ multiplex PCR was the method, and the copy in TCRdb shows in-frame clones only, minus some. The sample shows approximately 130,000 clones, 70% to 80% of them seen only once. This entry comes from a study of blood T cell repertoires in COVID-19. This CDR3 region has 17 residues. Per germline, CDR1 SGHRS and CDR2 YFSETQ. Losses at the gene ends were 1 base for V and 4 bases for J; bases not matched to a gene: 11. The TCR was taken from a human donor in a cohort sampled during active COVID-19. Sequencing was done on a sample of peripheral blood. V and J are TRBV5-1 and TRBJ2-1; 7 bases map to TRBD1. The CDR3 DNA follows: TGCGCCAGCAGCTTGATCCCTCGCCGGGACAGTTACAATGAGCAGTTCTTC. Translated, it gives CASSLIPRRDSYNEQFF.